Following are 4 T cell receptor beta chains from one sample sequenced in a study of T cell responses to AZD1222 COVID-19 vaccine. Repertoires were generated with immunoSEQ multiplex PCR, while TCRdb's copy carries only in-frame clones and drops some. The sample includes about 120,000 clones, around 91% seen only once; the top ten take about 1.6%. Specimen: peripheral blood, collected 28 days after the second AZD1222 dose. The source of these receptors is an adult who received the AZD1222 COVID-19 vaccine.

This sequence joins TRBV6-5 and TRBJ2-7; 7 positions agree with TRBD1. The germline CDR1 and CDR2 sequences are MNHEY and SVGAGI. This CDR3 contains 15 residues. J was trimmed by 4 bases and V by 6 bases; bases with no gene match: 12. CDR3 sequence (DNA): TGTGCCAGCAGAAAAGCTGGGACAGTGGGATACGAGCAGTACTTC. It translates to CASRKAGTVGYEQYF.

The J gene is TRBJ1-1, the V gene TRBV9; possible D gene TRBD1, 6 bases. CDR3 size: 14 residues. V shed 0 bases and J shed 11 bases, with 17 bases lying between them. Per the germline V gene, CDR1 is SGDLS and CDR2 is YYNGEE. The CDR3 loop is CASSVVGGTGAAFF. The CDR3 nucleotides are TGTGCCAGCAGCGTAGTAGGGGGGACCGGTGCGGCTTTCTTT. The entire variable domain, with the rest obtained from reference TRBV9 and TRBJ1-1, is as follows: DSGVTQTPKHLITATGQRVTLRCSPRSGDLSVYWYQQSLDQGLQFLIQYYNGEERAKGNILERFSAQQFPDLHSELNLSSLELGDSALYFCASSVVGGTGAAFFGQGTRLTVV.

The chain recombines TRBV28 with TRBJ2-3; perhaps TRBD2 as D (6 bases). CDR1 is MDHEN and CDR2 is SYDVKM in the germline V gene. This CDR3 spans 15 amino acids. V lost 5 bases and J lost 1, with 13 bases in between. CDR3 amino acids: CASSPLVAGTDTQYF. The CDR3 nucleotides are TGTGCCAGCAGTCCTCTCGTAGCGGGCACAGATACGCAGTATTTT.

This sequence joins TRBV10-1 and TRBJ1-6; 7 nucleotides line up with TRBD1. The CDR3 sequence is 15 residues long. V dropped 6 bases and J dropped 9; count of bases not matched to a gene: 11. Germline CDR1 reads WNHNN; CDR2 reads SYGVQD (reference sequence). The CDR3 loop is CASSTRGAHSSPLHF. The CDR3 DNA reads TGCGCCAGCAGCACCAGGGGGGCCCATAGTTCACCCCTCCACTTT.